A single sample gave rise to the 6 T cell receptor beta chains below, sequenced in a study of blood T cell repertoires in COVID-19. The table came from immunoSEQ multiplex PCR; TCRdb's copy has only in-frame clones and leaves some out. The sample lists around 220,000 clones; around 84% were seen once. Source material: peripheral blood. The receptors originated from a man aged 25 to 45 with active or convalescent COVID-19.

The chain combines TRBV11-2 with TRBJ2-5, with a weak D call TRBD2 (5 bases). Germline CDR1 SGHAT, CDR2 FQNNGV. The CDR3 extends over 11 amino acids. The ends were cut back, 8 bases at V and 1 base at J, with 5 bases in the middle. CDR3 in amino acids: CASAGQETQYF. In DNA form, the CDR3 reads TGTGCCAGCGCGGGCCAAGAGACCCAGTACTTC.

This clone is a singleton in its sample. The chain carries TRBV7-3 and TRBJ2-7, with D possibly matching TRBD2 (6 bases). Germline CDR1 is SGHTA and CDR2 is FQGTGA. The CDR3 extends over 13 amino acids. V was shortened by 3 bases and J by 7 bases, with 13 bases between the two germline ends. The CDR3 nucleotides read TGTGCCAGCAGCTTGGAACCTAGCGCAGAGCAGTACTTC. It encodes CASSLEPSAEQYF.

The chain uses TRBV6-5 and TRBJ2-5; no reliable D call. CDR1 MNHEY and CDR2 SVGAGI come from the germline V gene. V was clipped by 4 bases and J by 2 bases, with 2 bases between them. CDR3 size: 11 residues. The CDR3 is CASSSQETQYF. The CDR3 DNA reads TGTGCCAGCAGTTCTCAAGAGACCCAGTACTTC.

The chain is built from TRBV12-3 or TRBV12-4 and TRBJ2-5, with D unclear. The CDR3 is 13 amino acids. Trimming pared 3 bases from V and 5 bases from J, leaving 10 bases between. The CDR3 here is CASSFSRSETQYF. The CDR3, as DNA: TGTGCCAGCAGTTTTAGCCGATCGGAGACCCAGTACTTC.

This rearrangement joins TRBV27 to TRBJ2-5; TRBD2 matches at 8 bases. The CDR3 covers 15 residues. V dropped 4 bases and J dropped 7; count of bases not matched to a gene: 11. The germline V gene encodes CDR1 MNHEY and CDR2 SMNVEV (reference sequence). In DNA, the CDR3 is TGTGCCAGCAGTTCCAGACCGGGGGGGTCGGCGACCCAGTACTTC. Protein sequence: CASSSRPGGSATQYF.

The rearrangement links TRBV7-6 to TRBJ2-7; maybe TRBD1 (6 bases). Germline loops: CDR1 SGHVS, CDR2 FNYEAQ. V lost 0 bases to trimming and J lost 3 bases, with 24 bases between them. The CDR3 sequence is 19 residues long. CDR3 DNA: TGTGCCAGCAGCTTAGCGCCTCCCCTAACAGGGCTTCGTGGCTACGAGCAGTACTTC. Protein product: CASSLAPPLTGLRGYEQYF.